This T cell receptor (beta chain) is drawn from a study of technical replicates of blood from several donors. The protocol was immunoSEQ multiplex PCR, while the TCRdb copy is restricted to in-frame clones and leaves out a portion. The sample holds about 87,000 clones, 85% to 95% seen once. The CDR3 covers 12 residues. Trimming left V 5 bases short and J 10 bases short, with 11 bases between. The germline V gene has CDR1 SEHNR and CDR2 FQNEAQ (reference sequence). This chain connects TRBV7-9 to TRBJ2-2, with a possible D match to TRBD2 (5 bases). What was sequenced was T cells isolated from PBMCs. The receptor comes from a human donor in good health. CDR3 in DNA: TGTGCCAGCAGCAAGGACTCCCCGGAGCTGTTTTTT. Translation gives CASSKDSPELFF.